Listed below are T cell receptor beta chains from one sample, sequenced in a study of long-term antiretroviral therapy in people with HIV. The repertoire was sequenced with immunoSEQ multiplex PCR; TCRdb's copy has only in-frame clones and lacks some. The repertoire holds around 16,000 clones, with about 88% as singletons. The sequences come from unsorted PBMCs, collected 0.5 years after starting antiretroviral therapy. The receptors derive from a woman in her thirties or forties with HIV. The CDR3 runs from the conserved cysteine through the conserved F or W. The order of the fields is J gene, D gene, V gene, clone size, CDR3 protein, CDR3 DNA. A D gene is named only where the DNA matches it firmly. Clone size is shown for a subset of rows, as once, few, many or a class of expanded clone.

TRBJ1-3	-	TRBV15	few	CATTWGYGNTIYF	TGTGCCACCACCTGGGGGTACGGAAACACCATATATTTT
TRBJ2-7	-	TRBV11-1	-	CASSLALDSSYEQYF	TGTGCCAGCAGCTTAGCGCTGGACTCGTCCTACGAGCAGTACTTC
TRBJ2-7	TRBD1	TRBV16	-	CASSQAGQVYEQYF	TGTGCCAGCAGCCAAGCGGGACAGGTCTACGAGCAGTACTTC
TRBJ2-1	TRBD2	TRBV19	-	CASSTGTSGYNEQFF	TGTGCCAGTAGTACCGGGACTAGCGGTTACAATGAGCAGTTCTTC
TRBJ2-2	TRBD2	TRBV13	-	CASSKGLAGELFF	TGTGCCAGCAGCAAGGGACTAGCCGGGGAGCTGTTTTTT
TRBJ1-1	TRBD1	TRBV7-3	once	CASSVTGPQGGEAFF	TGTGCCAGCAGCGTGACAGGCCCCCAGGGGGGTGAAGCTTTCTTT
TRBJ1-1	-	TRBV27	-	CASRASGRGNTEAFF	TGTGCCAGCAGGGCCTCTGGGAGAGGGAACACTGAAGCTTTCTTT
TRBJ1-1	-	TRBV30	-	CAWSVAENTEAFF	TGTGCCTGGAGTGTAGCTGAGAACACTGAAGCTTTCTTT
TRBJ1-4	-	TRBV7-8	-	CASSLSATGTNEKLFF	TGTGCCAGCAGCTTATCGGCTACCGGGACTAATGAAAAACTGTTTTTT
TRBJ2-2	TRBD1	TRBV6-5	-	CASKGQGAGTGELFF	TGTGCCAGCAAGGGACAGGGGGCCGGCACCGGGGAGCTGTTTTTT
TRBJ1-1	-	TRBV10-3	-	CAISESTTNTEAFF	TGTGCCATCAGTGAGTCGACAACTAACACTGAAGCTTTCTTT
TRBJ2-5	TRBD1	TRBV5-1	-	CASSPGQGGGSGTQYF	TGCGCCAGCAGCCCGGGACAGGGGGGCGGAAGTGGGACCCAGTACTTC
TRBJ1-6	-	TRBV4-3	few	CASSQEGQVGSPLHF	TGCGCCAGCAGCCAAGAGGGCCAGGTTGGTTCACCCCTCCACTTT
TRBJ2-1	-	TRBV5-1	-	CASSDKNEQFF	TGCGCCAGCAGCGATAAGAATGAGCAGTTCTTC
TRBJ2-5	-	TRBV7-6	-	CASSLFHNGETQYF	TGTGCCAGCAGCTTATTCCATAATGGAGAGACCCAGTACTTC
TRBJ1-5	-	TRBV18	few	CASSLDRNSNQPQHF	TGTGCCAGCTCACTCGACAGGAATAGCAATCAGCCCCAGCATTTT
TRBJ2-7	-	TRBV9	-	CASSAIPGTSNYEQYF	TGTGCCAGCAGCGCGATCCCCGGGACCTCTAACTACGAGCAGTACTTC
TRBJ1-2	TRBD1	TRBV4-1	few	CASSVGTGANYGYTF	TGCGCCAGCAGCGTCGGGACAGGGGCCAACTATGGCTACACCTTC
TRBJ1-1	-	TRBV7-2	-	CASSLVEGNTEAFF	TGTGCCAGCAGCTTAGTGGAGGGGAACACTGAAGCTTTCTTT
TRBJ1-2	TRBD1	TRBV4-2	-	CASSPTGGVSDYGYTF	TGTGCCAGCAGCCCTACAGGGGGCGTCTCGGACTATGGCTACACCTTC
TRBJ1-3	-	TRBV5-4	-	CASSLDGNTIYF	TGTGCCAGCAGCTTGGATGGAAACACCATATATTTT
TRBJ2-7	-	TRBV27	-	CASSITGVQPGGIVQYF	TGTGCCAGCAGTATAACAGGGGTCCAGCCCGGGGGGATTGTGCAGTACTTC
TRBJ2-5	TRBD1	TRBV5-1	-	CASSSRTGEETQYF	TGCGCCAGCAGCTCAAGGACAGGAGAAGAGACCCAATACTTC
TRBJ2-1	-	TRBV7-6	few	CASSSDRISYNEQFF	TGTGCCAGCAGCTCTGACAGGATCTCCTACAATGAGCAGTTCTTC
TRBJ1-1	TRBD1	TRBV30	-	CASTGGGYTEAFF	TGTGCCTCCACAGGGGGGGGGTACACTGAAGCTTTCTTT
TRBJ1-4	-	TRBV18	few	CASSPRGGATNEKLFF	TGTGCCAGCTCACCAAGAGGGGGAGCAACTAATGAAAAACTGTTTTTT
TRBJ1-2	-	TRBV7-2	-	CASSPPPRQANGYTF	TGTGCCAGCAGCCCTCCTCCTAGACAGGCAAATGGCTACACCTTC
TRBJ2-7	-	TRBV6-6	few	CASSYSDVGYEQYF	TGTGCCAGCAGTTACTCGGATGTAGGCTACGAGCAGTACTTC
TRBJ1-1	TRBD1	TRBV29-1	-	CSVGVLGTGVEDTEAFF	TGCAGCGTTGGGGTTTTAGGGACAGGGGTAGAGGACACTGAAGCTTTCTTT
TRBJ2-1	TRBD1	TRBV7-2	-	CASSLLGTGGLDEQFF	TGTGCCAGCAGCCTACTCGGGACAGGGGGCCTAGATGAGCAGTTCTTC
TRBJ2-1	-	TRBV6-1	-	CATTTSLKHNEQFF	TGTGCCACCACCACCTCCCTAAAACACAATGAGCAGTTCTTC
TRBJ1-6	-	TRBV5-4	-	CASSTLDSPLHF	TGTGCCAGCAGCACCCTCGATTCACCCCTCCACTTT
TRBJ1-5	-	TRBV9	-	CASSPRDGSYQPQHF	TGTGCCAGCAGCCCGAGGGACGGCTCCTATCAGCCCCAGCATTTT
TRBJ2-3	-	TRBV7-9	once	CASSYPPYTDTQYF	TGTGCCAGCAGCTATCCCCCTTACACAGATACGCAGTATTTT
TRBJ1-1	TRBD1	TRBV18	-	CASSPPTGSTEAFF	TGTGCCAGCTCACCACCGACAGGGAGCACTGAAGCTTTCTTT
TRBJ2-1	-	TRBV7-8	-	CASSPSGEQFF	TGTGCCAGCAGCCCTAGTGGTGAGCAGTTCTTC
TRBJ2-2	TRBD1	TRBV7-3	few	CASSSDRVGTGELFF	TGTGCCAGCAGCTCGGACAGGGTGGGCACCGGGGAGCTGTTTTTT
TRBJ2-5	-	TRBV18	-	CASSPPSGFQETQYF	TGTGCCAGCTCACCACCCTCCGGGTTCCAAGAGACCCAGTACTTC
TRBJ2-1	TRBD1	TRBV6-5	-	CASSPGQSYNEQFF	TGTGCCAGCAGCCCGGGACAGTCCTACAATGAGCAGTTCTTC
TRBJ2-3	-	TRBV11-2	-	CASSQGVTDTQYF	TGTGCCAGCAGCCAAGGTGTAACAGATACGCAGTATTTT
TRBJ1-4	-	TRBV6-6	-	CASSYPVGGTEKLFF	TGTGCCAGCAGTTACCCGGTGGGAGGGACTGAAAAACTGTTTTTT
TRBJ1-2	-	TRBV5-1	-	CASREHLWDELYGYTF	TGCGCCAGCAGAGAACATCTATGGGATGAACTCTATGGCTACACCTTC
TRBJ2-7	-	TRBV27	-	CASSPRRGPPYEQYF	TGTGCCAGCAGTCCACGGAGGGGCCCTCCCTACGAGCAGTACTTC
TRBJ1-3	-	TRBV6-5	-	CASSYQSSGNTIYF	TGTGCCAGCAGTTACCAAAGCTCTGGAAACACCATATATTTT
TRBJ1-4	-	TRBV7-9	-	CASSLGTDSLSTNEKLFF	TGTGCCAGCAGCTTGGGCACGGACAGCCTTTCAACTAATGAAAAACTGTTTTTT
TRBJ2-3	-	TRBV6-5	-	CASTSASDTQYF	TGTGCCAGCACGAGTGCGTCAGATACGCAGTATTTT
TRBJ2-1	TRBD2	TRBV29-1	-	CSTHRGEGWEQFF	TGCAGCACACATCGGGGGGAGGGCTGGGAGCAGTTCTTC
TRBJ1-4	-	TRBV2	-	CASSEGGSPNEKLFF	TGTGCCAGCAGTGAAGGGGGCAGCCCTAATGAAAAACTGTTTTTT
TRBJ2-2	-	TRBV27	few	CASSWTGLNTGELFF	TGTGCCAGCAGTTGGACGGGCCTGAACACCGGGGAGCTGTTTTTT